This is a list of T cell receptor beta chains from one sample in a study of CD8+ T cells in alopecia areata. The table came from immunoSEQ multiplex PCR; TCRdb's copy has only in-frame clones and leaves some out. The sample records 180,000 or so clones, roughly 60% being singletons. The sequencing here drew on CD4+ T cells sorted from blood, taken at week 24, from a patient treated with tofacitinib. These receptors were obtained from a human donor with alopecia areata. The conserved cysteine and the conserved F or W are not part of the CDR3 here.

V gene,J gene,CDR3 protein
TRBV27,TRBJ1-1,ASSFNQEQGVNTEAF
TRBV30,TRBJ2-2,AWTRLTTGELF
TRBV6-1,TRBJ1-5,ASSETGSLNQPQH
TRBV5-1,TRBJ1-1,ASSLADSRNTEAF
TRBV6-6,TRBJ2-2,ASSQANTGELF
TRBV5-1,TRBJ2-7,ASRRQNNEQY
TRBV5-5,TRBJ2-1,ASSLISSGGYEQF
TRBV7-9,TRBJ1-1,ASSPFSDTEAF
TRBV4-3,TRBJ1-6,ASSQEFKGAFYNSPLH
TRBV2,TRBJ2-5,ASSEQGRGLQETQY
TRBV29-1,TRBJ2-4,SVGNPRRADGKNIQY
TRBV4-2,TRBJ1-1,ASSQKAGNTEAF
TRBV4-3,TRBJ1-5,ASSHDQGLPQH
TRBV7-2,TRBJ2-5,ASTLSGGTQTQY
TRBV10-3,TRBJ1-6,AISPTAGGSPLH
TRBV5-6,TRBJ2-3,ASSISTGGGTDTQY
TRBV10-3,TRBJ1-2,AISSGKTGYT
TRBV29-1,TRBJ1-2,PRGSYGYT
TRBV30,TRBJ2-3,AWSVQSTDTQY
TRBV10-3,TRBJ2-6,ATSSGANVLT
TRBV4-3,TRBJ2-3,ASSQLAGESGTDTQY
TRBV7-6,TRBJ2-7,ASSQGPGQGHEQY
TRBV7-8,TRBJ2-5,ASTRTAASEAETQY
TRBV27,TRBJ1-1,ASSLRENTEAF
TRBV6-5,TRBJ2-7,ASRGRQGGYEQY